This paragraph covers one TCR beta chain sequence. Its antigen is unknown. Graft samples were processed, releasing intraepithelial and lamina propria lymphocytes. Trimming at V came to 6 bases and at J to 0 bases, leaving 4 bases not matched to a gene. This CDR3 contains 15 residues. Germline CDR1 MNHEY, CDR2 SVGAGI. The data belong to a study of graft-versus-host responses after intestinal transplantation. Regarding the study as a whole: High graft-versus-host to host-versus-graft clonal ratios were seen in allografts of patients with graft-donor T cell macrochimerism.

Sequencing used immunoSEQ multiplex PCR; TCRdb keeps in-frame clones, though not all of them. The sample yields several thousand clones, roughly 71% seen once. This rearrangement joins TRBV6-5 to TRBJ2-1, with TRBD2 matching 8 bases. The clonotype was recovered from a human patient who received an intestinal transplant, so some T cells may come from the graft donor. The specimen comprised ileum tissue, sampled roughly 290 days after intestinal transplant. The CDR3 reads CASSESGSSYNEQFF. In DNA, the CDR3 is TGTGCCAGCAGCGAAAGCGGGAGCTCCTACAATGAGCAGTTCTTC.